This passage covers 21 T cell receptor beta chains from one sample sequenced in a study of cytomegalovirus exposure and HLA in healthy donors (dated by TCRdb to 2016 to 2017). The library was built by means of the immunoSEQ multiplex PCR assay. The multiplex PCR relied on a mix of 60 forward primers for TCR Vbeta segments and 13 reverse primers for TCR Jbeta segments. TCRdb mirrors the immuneACCESS table, restricted to in-frame sequences. Some clones are absent from its copies; in checked studies, under half trace to an unresolved V gene, and the reason for the others is unknown. The sample's own table lists 200,000 to 250,000 clones. The ten largest clones capture roughly 1.2% of the sample. The sample comprised PBMCs. These receptor sequences come from a girl aged 2-15 years in good health and CMV-seropositive.

This chain connects TRBV5-6 to TRBJ2-5; the D gene is possibly TRBD1 (6 bases). Trimming shortened V by 2 bases and J by 1 base, and 9 bases separated the two germline ends. This CDR3 has 14 residues. Germline V gene lookup returns CDR1 SGHDT and CDR2 YYEEEE. CDR3 amino acids: CASSFTGSQETQYF. CDR3 coding DNA: TGTGCCAGCAGCTTTACAGGGTCCCAAGAGACCCAGTACTTC.

The chain employs TRBV19 and TRBJ2-7; 7 bases map to TRBD1. Trimming took 3 bases from V and 2 from J; bases not matched to a gene: 4. Per germline, CDR1 LNHDA and CDR2 SQIVND (reference sequence). This CDR3 has 14 residues. The CDR3 region has the DNA TGTGCCAGTAGTATGAGGGGGCAAACCTACGAGCAGTACTTC. It yields the protein CASSMRGQTYEQYF.

The V and J genes are TRBV11-2 and TRBJ2-5; 7 nucleotides match TRBD2. The germline gives CDR1 SGHAT, CDR2 FQNNGV. Trimming removed 1 base from V and 5 bases from J; junction bases left unmatched: 10. The CDR3 spans 16 residues. For the CDR3, the DNA is TGTGCCAGCAGCTTAGTGGCCTGGCGGGAGCGGGAGACCCAGTACTTC. This translates into CASSLVAWRERETQYF.

The chain couples TRBV7-9 to TRBJ2-5; D not resolved. V dropped 8 bases and J dropped 2 bases, with 6 bases sitting between them. Germline values: CDR1 SEHNR, CDR2 FQNEAQ (reference sequence). This CDR3 has 11 amino acids. The CDR3: CASEDQETQYF. The CDR3 DNA reads as TGTGCCAGCGAGGATCAAGAGACCCAGTACTTC.

The chain is built from TRBV27 and TRBJ1-2; TRBD1 matches at 7 bases. CDR1 is MNHEY, CDR2 SMNVEV, per germline (reference sequence). V gave up 6 bases and J gave up 0 bases; unmatched junction bases: 7. CDR3 length: 15 amino acids. CDR3 sequence (DNA): TGTGCCAGCAGGCCCGGGACAGCGGCTAACTATGGCTACACCTTC. Amino acids: CASRPGTAANYGYTF.

The J gene is TRBJ1-1, the V gene TRBV14; D is possibly TRBD1 (5 bases). This CDR3 contains 14 residues. Germline V gives CDR1 SGHDN, CDR2 FVKESK. The ends were cut back, 2 bases at V and 0 bases at J, with 7 bases in the middle. The CDR3 DNA follows: TGTGCCAGCAGCCAACAGGGCCTGAACACTGAAGCTTTCTTT. Translating gives CASSQQGLNTEAFF.

The chain joins TRBV9 to TRBJ2-5; 8 bases fit TRBD2. Germline V gene lookup returns CDR1 SGDLS and CDR2 YYNGEE. Trimming cost V 7 bases and J 2 bases; bases outside gene matches: 10. The CDR3 spans 15 residues. CDR3 bases: TGTGCCAGCGGACGGGGGGGCGGGCCGCAAGAGACCCAGTACTTC. Residues: CASGRGGGPQETQYF. Looking up the rest from reference TRBV9 and TRBJ2-5 gives the full variable domain: DSGVTQTPKHLITATGQRVTLRCSPRSGDLSVYWYQQSLDQGLQFLIQYYNGEERAKGNILERFSAQQFPDLHSELNLSSLELGDSALYFCASGRGGGPQETQYFGPGTRLLVL.

This sequence joins TRBV10-3 and TRBJ2-3, with TRBD2 identical over 12 bases. The CDR3 length is 16 residues. CDR1 and CDR2 (germline): ENHRY, SYGVKD. V was pared by 10 bases and J by 5 bases, with 13 bases of the junction left unmatched. The CDR3 DNA reads as TGTGCCACTCACTATCTAGCGGGAGGGCCGGGAGATACGCAGTATTTT. Protein: CATHYLAGGPGDTQYF.

The chain combines TRBV2 with TRBJ2-3; TRBD2 aligns across 13 bases. Germline V gene sequence: CDR1 SNHLY, CDR2 FYNNEI. The CDR3 is made up of 16 amino acids. J lost 3 bases, V lost 4 bases, and 4 bases had no gene match. CDR3 in amino acids: CASSVGLAGVTDTQYF. The CDR3 coding sequence is TGTGCCAGCAGTGTAGGACTAGCGGGAGTGACAGATACGCAGTATTTT.

The J gene is TRBJ1-1, the V gene TRBV5-4; D not certain. The CDR3 totals 14 residues. Looked up from germline, CDR1 is SGHNT and CDR2 is YYREEE (reference sequence). The germline V and J ends were trimmed by 0 bases and 4 bases, with 10 bases remaining between them. Here the CDR3 DNA reads TGTGCCAGCAGCTTGGCCGGGGTAGGCACTGAAGCTTTCTTT. Translated: CASSLAGVGTEAFF.

The chain uses TRBV27 and TRBJ2-7; TRBD1 matches at 9 bases. The V and J ends lost 8 bases and 4 bases, in that order; junction bases with no gene match: 12. Germline V CDR1 and CDR2: MNHEY, SMNVEV (reference sequence). This CDR3 region has 15 residues. CDR3 residues: CASSSPGQGSYEQYF. CDR3 DNA: TGTGCCAGCTCCTCTCCGGGACAGGGATCTTACGAGCAGTACTTC.

The rearrangement uses TRBV5-6 and TRBJ1-2, with TRBD1 matching 11 bases. Per germline, CDR1 SGHDT and CDR2 YYEEEE. The CDR3 runs 16 residues. With V trimmed by 4 bases and J by 5 bases, 10 bases remained unmatched. The CDR3 DNA reads as TGTGCCAGCAGCCCCGGACAGGGGGCGCGGGTTTATGGCTACACCTTC. Translated: CASSPGQGARVYGYTF.

The chain recombines TRBV6-6 with TRBJ1-1; 7 positions match TRBD1. There are 14 residues in the CDR3. Germline V gene sequence: CDR1 MNHNY, CDR2 SVGAGI (reference sequence). Trimming cost V 1 base and J 1 base; bases outside gene matches: 0. CDR3 sequence: CASSYWTGNTEAFF. The CDR3 nucleotides are TGTGCCAGCAGTTACTGGACAGGGAACACTGAAGCTTTCTTT.

V is TRBV29-1 and J is TRBJ1-1; TRBD1 agrees at 7 bases. Unmatched junction bases numbered 4, after V lost 6 bases and J lost 0 bases. Germline values: CDR1 SQVTM, CDR2 ANQGSEA. This CDR3 is built from 13 residues. This CDR3 reads CSVTGLMNTEAFF. The CDR3 bases are TGCAGCGTGACAGGGCTGATGAACACTGAAGCTTTCTTT.

This rearrangement joins TRBV5-4 to TRBJ2-7; TRBD1 is a possible D gene (5 bases). The length of the CDR3 is 15 residues. CDR1 and CDR2 from the germline V gene are SGHNT and YYREEE (reference sequence). Trimming shortened V by 5 bases and J by 1 base, and 16 bases separated the two germline ends. The CDR3 DNA sequence: TGTGCCAGCAGTCGCTGGGGCGCCTTTTCCTACGAGCAGTACTTC. This translates into CASSRWGAFSYEQYF.

The rearrangement uses TRBV5-8 and TRBJ1-4, with TRBD1 identical over 7 bases. The CDR3 extends over 15 amino acids. CDR1 and CDR2 from the germline V gene are SGHTS and YDEGEE. The V segment lost 4 bases and the J segment 8 bases; nucleotides outside the gene matches: 11. The CDR3, as DNA: TGTGCCAGCAGCCCCCCGACAGGGTGGGACGAAAAACTGTTTTTT. This translates into CASSPPTGWDEKLFF.

This chain connects TRBV7-8 to TRBJ1-5; weak D call: TRBD1 (6 bases). The CDR3 has 18 amino acids. Germline CDR1 is SGHVS and CDR2 is FQNEAQ. V lost 4 bases and J 7 bases, leaving 26 bases between the germline ends. CDR3 sequence (DNA): TGTGCCAGCAGCTCAACTAAACAAACAGGGCTGATAGGGCAGCCCCAGCATTTT. Translating gives CASSSTKQTGLIGQPQHF. The variable domain in full, completed from reference TRBV7-8 and TRBJ1-5, reads GAGVSQSPRYKVAKRGQDVALRCDPISGHVSLFWYQQALGQGPEFLTYFQNEAQLDKSGLPSDRFFAERPEGSVSTLKIQRTQQEDSAVYLCASSSTKQTGLIGQPQHFGDGTRLSIL.

This chain uses TRBV4-2 with TRBJ2-7; 11 bases match TRBD2. V trimming: 1 base; J trimming: 4 bases; junction bases outside the gene matches: 9. In germline, CDR1 is LGHNA, CDR2 YNFKEQ. This CDR3 contains 17 residues. The CDR3 reads CASSQADGTSGLYEQYF. The CDR3 nucleotides are TGTGCCAGCAGCCAAGCTGATGGGACTAGCGGACTGTACGAGCAGTACTTC.

This rearrangement joins TRBV15 to TRBJ2-2; no clear D. CDR1 and CDR2 from the germline V gene are LNHNV and YYDKDF (reference sequence). The CDR3 runs 17 residues. Trimming took off 1 base at V and 0 bases at J, with 12 bases between the two ends. The CDR3 loop reads CATSRGLSLPNTGELFF. CDR3 nucleotides: TGTGCCACCAGCAGAGGCCTTAGTTTACCGAACACCGGGGAGCTGTTTTTT.

This chain uses TRBV30 with TRBJ1-2; a possible D gene is TRBD1 (6 bases). Germline V gene sequence: CDR1 GTSNPN, CDR2 SVGIG (reference sequence). CDR3 size: 12 residues. V lost 0 bases to trimming and J lost 7 bases, with 9 bases between them. Here the CDR3 DNA reads TGTGCCTGGAGTGTACAGGGTTTTGGCTACACCTTC. Translated: CAWSVQGFGYTF. Full variable domain (missing parts from reference TRBV30 and TRBJ1-2): SQTIHQWPATLVQPVGSPLSLECTVEGTSNPNLYWYRQAAGRGLQLLFYSVGIGQISSEVPQNLSASRPQDRQFILSSKKLLLSDSGFYLCAWSVQGFGYTFGSGTRLTVV.

V is TRBV7-2 and J is TRBJ2-5; a weak D match, TRBD2 (6 bases). The V gene lost 2 bases and the J gene lost 1 base, with 8 bases spanning the gap. The CDR3 runs to 14 residues. Germline V gene data show CDR1 as SGHTA and CDR2 as FQGNSA. CDR3 region: CASSLPGSQETQYF. The DNA of the CDR3 is TGTGCCAGCAGCTTACCCGGGAGCCAAGAGACCCAGTACTTC.